The 14 T cell receptor beta chains below come from one sample, sequenced in a study of blood T cell repertoires in COVID-19. Clones were read by immunoSEQ multiplex PCR, and TCRdb kept only the in-frame ones, dropping some. The table shows 310,000 or so clones, with roughly 90% occurring only once. Sequenced material: peripheral blood. The source of these receptors is a woman in her twenties or thirties with COVID-19, enrolled during active disease.

This chain links TRBV28 with TRBJ1-5, with TRBD1 as a possible D gene (5 bases). Germline assignment: CDR1 MDHEN and CDR2 SYDVKM. This CDR3 has 14 amino acids. Trimming removed 2 bases from V and 6 bases from J, with 11 bases in between. This CDR3 reads CASSLIRASQPQHF. Written as DNA, the CDR3 is TGTGCCAGCAGTTTAATCAGGGCAAGTCAGCCCCAGCATTTT.

This chain connects TRBV28 to TRBJ2-1; maybe TRBD1 (5 bases). Germline V CDR1 and CDR2: MDHEN, SYDVKM. The V gene lost 4 bases and the J gene lost 0 bases, with 13 bases spanning the gap. The CDR3 length is 16 residues. In DNA form, the CDR3 reads TGTGCCAGCAGTTCCTACGACAGAAACTCCTACAATGAGCAGTTCTTC. It specifies CASSSYDRNSYNEQFF.

This clone appeared a single time. The chain uses TRBV5-5 and TRBJ1-1, with no clear D. Trimming took off 5 bases at V and 0 bases at J, with 11 bases between the two ends. The CDR3 consists of 14 residues. CDR1 and CDR2 (germline): SGHKS, YYEKEE (reference sequence). CDR3 region: CASRVDVLNTEAFF. As DNA, the CDR3 is TGTGCCAGCAGAGTAGATGTGCTGAACACTGAAGCTTTCTTT.

The chain carries TRBV19 and TRBJ2-1; 8 bases align to TRBD1. The germline V gene has CDR1 LNHDA and CDR2 SQIVND (reference sequence). The CDR3 is made up of 16 amino acids. Trimming removed 3 bases from V and 4 bases from J; junction bases left unmatched: 8. The CDR3 DNA is TGTGCCAGTAGTATGGGACCGGGACAGGCATACAATGAGCAGTTCTTC. Protein sequence: CASSMGPGQAYNEQFF.

The genes are TRBV27 and TRBJ2-1; the D is unclear. This CDR3 is 16 amino acids long. V lost 8 bases and J 1 base, leaving 18 bases between the germline ends. Germline V CDR1 and CDR2: MNHEY, SMNVEV (reference sequence). The CDR3 DNA reads TGTGCCAGCCGACGAAGTGGGCCCTCTTCCTACAATGAGCAGTTCTTC. Translation gives CASRRSGPSSYNEQFF.

The chain uses TRBV9 and TRBJ1-2, with 7 bases identical to TRBD1. V was pared by 0 bases and J by 8 bases, with 7 bases of the junction left unmatched. CDR1 SGDLS and CDR2 YYNGEE come from the germline V gene. The length of the CDR3 is 14 residues. The CDR3 sequence: CASSVGSTGSGYTF. In DNA form, the CDR3 reads TGTGCCAGCAGCGTAGGATCGACAGGGTCAGGCTACACCTTC.

About this clone itself: The junction does not match germline at one end; this may be a read error. Distinct nucleotide sequences in the sample also encode this CDR3. CDR3 residues: CASCLGDRVIRSPLHF. The CDR3, as DNA: TGTGCCAGCTGCCTGGGGGACAGGGTTATCCGGTCACCCCTCCATTTT. This chain joins TRBV28 and TRBJ1-6; 9 nucleotides align to TRBD1. This CDR3 is 16 amino acids long. Per the germline V gene, CDR1 is MDHEN and CDR2 is SYDVKM.

The rearrangement uses TRBV5-6 and TRBJ2-7, with D possibly matching TRBD1 (6 bases). Trimming took off 5 bases at V and 3 bases at J, with 12 bases between the two ends. The germline gives CDR1 SGHDT, CDR2 YYEEEE. The CDR3 runs to 13 residues. The DNA for the CDR3 is TGTGCCAGCAGACCTACAGGGAACTACGAGCAGTACTTC. It specifies CASRPTGNYEQYF.

This sequence joins TRBV7-2 and TRBJ2-3, with 12 bases lining up with TRBD2. The CDR3 totals 16 residues. The V gene end was trimmed by 2 bases and the J gene end by 1 base; junction bases not matched to a gene: 1. Germline CDR1 is SGHTA and CDR2 is FQGNSA. DNA for the CDR3: TGTGCCAGCAGCTTACGACTAGCGGGAGGCACAGATACGCAGTATTTT. This translates into CASSLRLAGGTDTQYF.

This chain uses TRBV3-1 (or the pseudogene TRBV3-2) with TRBJ1-3; D gene uncertain. V was shortened by 4 bases and J by 3 bases, with 16 bases between the two germline ends. The CDR3 sequence is 16 residues long. The germline gives CDR1 LGHDT, CDR2 YNNKEL (reference sequence). CDR3 DNA sequence: TGTGCCAGCAGCCGGTCCACGGGGATTATTGGAAACACCATATATTTT. This codes for CASSRSTGIIGNTIYF.

CDR3 residues: CASSLAQGFGEQYF. CDR3 nucleotide sequence: TGTGCCAGCAGCTTAGCTCAGGGGTTTGGCGAGCAGTACTTC. The chain carries TRBV7-8 and TRBJ2-7; maybe TRBD1 (6 bases). This CDR3 contains 14 residues. Germline CDR1 and CDR2: SGHVS and FQNEAQ. Trimming cost V 0 bases and J 6 bases, with 12 bases left between them.

This chain links TRBV30 with TRBJ1-4; 10 bases match TRBD1. The CDR3 is 15 residues long. The J segment lost 8 bases and the V segment lost 3 bases, leaving 9 bases of the junction unmatched. From germline, CDR1 is GTSNPN and CDR2 SVGIG (reference sequence). The CDR3 coding sequence is TGTGCCTGGAGCGATGGACAGGGGGTTGGGGAAAAACTGTTTTTT. This gives the protein CAWSDGQGVGEKLFF.

The V call is TRBV6-5, the J call TRBJ2-7; TRBD2 agrees at 7 bases. After removal of 2 bases from V and 5 bases from J, the junction contained 9 bases not matched to a gene. Germline V gene sequence: CDR1 MNHEY, CDR2 SVGAGI. The CDR3 runs 15 residues. Here the CDR3 reads CASSYEGGRVDEQYF. Here the CDR3 DNA reads TGTGCCAGCAGTTACGAAGGCGGGAGAGTCGACGAGCAGTACTTC.

J is TRBJ1-6 and V is TRBV30; D is possibly TRBD1 (6 bases). Germline V CDR1 and CDR2: GTSNPN, SVGIG (reference sequence). V was shortened by 4 bases and J by 11 bases, with 15 bases between the two germline ends. The CDR3 spans 13 residues. In DNA, the CDR3 is TGTGCCTGGAATACAGGGAAGGGGACACCCCTCCACTTT. Its translation: CAWNTGKGTPLHF.